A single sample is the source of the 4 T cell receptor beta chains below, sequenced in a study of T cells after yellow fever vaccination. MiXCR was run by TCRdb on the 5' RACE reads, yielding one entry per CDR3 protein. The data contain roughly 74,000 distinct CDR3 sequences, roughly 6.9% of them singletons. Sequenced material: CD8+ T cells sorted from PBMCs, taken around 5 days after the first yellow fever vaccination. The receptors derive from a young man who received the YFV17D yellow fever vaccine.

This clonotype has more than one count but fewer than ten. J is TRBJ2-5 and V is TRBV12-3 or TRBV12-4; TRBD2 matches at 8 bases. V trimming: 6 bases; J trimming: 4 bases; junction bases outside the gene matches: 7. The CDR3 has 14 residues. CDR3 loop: CASSLSGGGETQYF. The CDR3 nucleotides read TGTGCCAGCAGCCTCAGCGGGGGCGGAGAGACCCAGTACTTC.

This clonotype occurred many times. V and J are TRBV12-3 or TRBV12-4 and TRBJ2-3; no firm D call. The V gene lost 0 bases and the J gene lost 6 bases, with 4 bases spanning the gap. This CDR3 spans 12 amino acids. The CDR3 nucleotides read TGTGCCAGCAGTTTAGCGGGGGATACGCAGTATTTT. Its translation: CASSLAGDTQYF.

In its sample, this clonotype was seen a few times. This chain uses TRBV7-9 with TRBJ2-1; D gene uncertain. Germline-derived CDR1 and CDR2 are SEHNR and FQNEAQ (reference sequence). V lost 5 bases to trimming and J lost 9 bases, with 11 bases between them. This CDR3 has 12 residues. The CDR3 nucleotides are TGTGCCAGCAGCCCTACAAGAGGTGAGCAGTTCTTC. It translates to CASSPTRGEQFF.

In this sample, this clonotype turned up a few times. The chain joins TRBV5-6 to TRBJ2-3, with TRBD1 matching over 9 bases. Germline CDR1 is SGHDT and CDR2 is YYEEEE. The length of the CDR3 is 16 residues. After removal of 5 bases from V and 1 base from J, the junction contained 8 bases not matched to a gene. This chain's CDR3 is CASRSETGGGTDTQYF. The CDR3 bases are TGTGCCAGCAGATCAGAGACAGGGGGAGGCACAGATACGCAGTATTTT.